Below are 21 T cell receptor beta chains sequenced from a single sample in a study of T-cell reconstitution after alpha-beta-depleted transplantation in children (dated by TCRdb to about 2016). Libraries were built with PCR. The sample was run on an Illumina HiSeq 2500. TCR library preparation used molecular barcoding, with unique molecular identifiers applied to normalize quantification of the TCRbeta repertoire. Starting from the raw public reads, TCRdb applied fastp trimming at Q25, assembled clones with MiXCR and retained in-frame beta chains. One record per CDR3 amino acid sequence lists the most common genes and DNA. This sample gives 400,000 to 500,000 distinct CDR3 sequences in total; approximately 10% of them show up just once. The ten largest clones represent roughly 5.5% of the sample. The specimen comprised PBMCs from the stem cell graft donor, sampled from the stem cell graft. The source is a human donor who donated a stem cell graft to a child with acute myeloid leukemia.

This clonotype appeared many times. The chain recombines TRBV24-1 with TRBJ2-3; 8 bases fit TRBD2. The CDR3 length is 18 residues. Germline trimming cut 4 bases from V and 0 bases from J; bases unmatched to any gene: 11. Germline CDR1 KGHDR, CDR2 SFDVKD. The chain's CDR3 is CATSESAGGGFSTDTQYF. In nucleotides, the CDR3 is TGTGCCACCAGTGAGTCGGCGGGAGGAGGATTTAGCACAGATACGCAGTATTTT.

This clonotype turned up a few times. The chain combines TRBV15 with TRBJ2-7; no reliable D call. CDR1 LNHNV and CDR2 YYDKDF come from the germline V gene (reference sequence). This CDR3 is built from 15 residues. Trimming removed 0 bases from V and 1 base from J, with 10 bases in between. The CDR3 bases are TGTGCCACCAGCAGAGAATCAGCCAGTTCCTACGAGCAGTACTTC. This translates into CATSRESASSYEQYF.

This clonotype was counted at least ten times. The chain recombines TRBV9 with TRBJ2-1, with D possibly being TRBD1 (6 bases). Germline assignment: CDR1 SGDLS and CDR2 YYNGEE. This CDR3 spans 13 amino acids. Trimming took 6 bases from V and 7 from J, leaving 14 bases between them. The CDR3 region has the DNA TGTGCCAGCAATCAGGGGTCGGGGAATGAGCAGTTCTTC. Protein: CASNQGSGNEQFF. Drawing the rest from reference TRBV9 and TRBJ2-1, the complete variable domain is DSGVTQTPKHLITATGQRVTLRCSPRSGDLSVYWYQQSLDQGLQFLIQYYNGEERAKGNILERFSAQQFPDLHSELNLSSLELGDSALYFCASNQGSGNEQFFGPGTRLTVL.

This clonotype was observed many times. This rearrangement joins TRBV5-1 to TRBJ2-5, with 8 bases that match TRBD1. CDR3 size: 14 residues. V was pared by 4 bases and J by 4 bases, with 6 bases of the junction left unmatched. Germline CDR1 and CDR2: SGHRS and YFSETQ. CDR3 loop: CASSEPGGPETQYF. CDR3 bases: TGCGCCAGCAGCGAACCAGGGGGCCCAGAGACCCAGTACTTC.

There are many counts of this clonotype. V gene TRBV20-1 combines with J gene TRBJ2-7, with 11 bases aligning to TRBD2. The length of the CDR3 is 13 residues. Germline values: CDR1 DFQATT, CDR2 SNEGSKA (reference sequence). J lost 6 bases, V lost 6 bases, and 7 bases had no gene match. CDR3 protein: CSAVLAGASEQYF. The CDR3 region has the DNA TGCAGTGCCGTACTAGCGGGAGCTTCCGAGCAGTACTTC.

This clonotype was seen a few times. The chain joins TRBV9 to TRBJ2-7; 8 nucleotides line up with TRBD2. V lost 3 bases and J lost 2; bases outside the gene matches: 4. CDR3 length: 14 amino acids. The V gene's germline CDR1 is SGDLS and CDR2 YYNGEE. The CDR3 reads CASSASGSPYEQYF. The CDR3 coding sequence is TGTGCCAGCAGCGCGAGCGGGAGCCCCTACGAGCAGTACTTC.

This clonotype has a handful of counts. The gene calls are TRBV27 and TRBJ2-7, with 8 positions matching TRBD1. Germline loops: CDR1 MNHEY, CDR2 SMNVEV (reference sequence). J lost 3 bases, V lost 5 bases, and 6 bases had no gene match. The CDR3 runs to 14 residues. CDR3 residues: CASSPTGGIYEQYV. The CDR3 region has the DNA TGTGCCAGCAGTCCCACAGGGGGGATCTACGAGCAGTACGTC.

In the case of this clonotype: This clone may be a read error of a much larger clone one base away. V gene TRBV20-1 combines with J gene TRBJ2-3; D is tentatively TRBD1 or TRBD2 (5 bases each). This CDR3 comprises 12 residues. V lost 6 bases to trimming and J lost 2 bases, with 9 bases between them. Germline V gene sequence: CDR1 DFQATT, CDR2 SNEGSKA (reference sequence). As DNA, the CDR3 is TGCAGTGCGCCGGGGACCACAGATACGCAGTATTTT. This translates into CSAPGTTDTQYF.

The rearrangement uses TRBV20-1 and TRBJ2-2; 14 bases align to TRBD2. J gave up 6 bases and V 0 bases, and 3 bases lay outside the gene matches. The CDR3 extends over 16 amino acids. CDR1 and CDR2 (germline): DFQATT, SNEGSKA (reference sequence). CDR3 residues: CSARDLGLAGAGELFF. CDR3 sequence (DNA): TGCAGTGCTAGAGATCTGGGACTAGCGGGAGCCGGGGAGCTGTTTTTT.

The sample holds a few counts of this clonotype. CDR3 amino acids: CASSQDRTVYYEQYF. Here the CDR3 DNA reads TGCGCCAGCAGCCAAGATAGGACGGTTTACTACGAGCAGTACTTC. The V gene is TRBV4-1, the J gene TRBJ2-7; D call uncertain. This CDR3 has 15 residues. Trimming took off 0 bases at V and 3 bases at J, with 12 bases between the two ends. Germline V lookup: CDR1 MGHRA, CDR2 YSYEKL.

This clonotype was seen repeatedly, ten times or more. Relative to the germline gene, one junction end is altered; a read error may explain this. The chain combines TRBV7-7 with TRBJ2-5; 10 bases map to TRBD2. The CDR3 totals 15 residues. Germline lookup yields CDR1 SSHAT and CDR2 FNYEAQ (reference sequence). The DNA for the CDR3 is TGTGCTAGCAGCTTAGCAGCGGGAGGGCTGGAGACCCAGTACTTC. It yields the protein CASSLAAGGLETQYF.

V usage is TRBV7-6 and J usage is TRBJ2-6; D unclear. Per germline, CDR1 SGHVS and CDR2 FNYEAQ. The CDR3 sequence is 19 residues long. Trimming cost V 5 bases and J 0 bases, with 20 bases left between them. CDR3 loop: CASSHPTAGFGSGANVLTF. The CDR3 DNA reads TGTGCCAGCAGCCACCCCACTGCAGGTTTTGGCTCTGGGGCCAACGTCCTGACTTTC.

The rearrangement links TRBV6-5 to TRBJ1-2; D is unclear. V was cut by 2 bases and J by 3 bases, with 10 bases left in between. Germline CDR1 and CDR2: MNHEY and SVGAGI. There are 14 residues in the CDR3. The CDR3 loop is CASSYSPTHYGYTF. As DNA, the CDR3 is TGTGCCAGCAGTTACAGCCCTACTCACTATGGCTACACCTTC.

This CDR3 is CASSGTTLAYEQYV. The CDR3 nucleotides are TGTGCCAGCAGTGGTACGACACTCGCATACGAGCAGTACGTC. The chain links TRBV2 to TRBJ2-7; D gene uncertain. Germline loops: CDR1 SNHLY, CDR2 FYNNEI. V was trimmed by 4 bases and J by 4 bases, leaving 14 bases between them. This CDR3 is 14 amino acids long.

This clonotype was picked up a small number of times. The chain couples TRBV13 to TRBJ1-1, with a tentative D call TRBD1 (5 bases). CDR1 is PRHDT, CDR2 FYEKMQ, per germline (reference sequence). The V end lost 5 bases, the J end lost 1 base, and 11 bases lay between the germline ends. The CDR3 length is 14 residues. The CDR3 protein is CASSVGPGNTEAFF. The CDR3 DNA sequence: TGTGCCAGCAGCGTGGGACCGGGGAACACTGAAGCTTTCTTT.

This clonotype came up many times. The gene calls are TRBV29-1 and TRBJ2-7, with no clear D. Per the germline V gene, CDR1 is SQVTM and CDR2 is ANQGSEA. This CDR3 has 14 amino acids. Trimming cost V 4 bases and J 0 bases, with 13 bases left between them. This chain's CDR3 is CSVAGGPSSYEQYF. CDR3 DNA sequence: TGCAGCGTTGCCGGCGGACCGAGCTCCTACGAGCAGTACTTC.

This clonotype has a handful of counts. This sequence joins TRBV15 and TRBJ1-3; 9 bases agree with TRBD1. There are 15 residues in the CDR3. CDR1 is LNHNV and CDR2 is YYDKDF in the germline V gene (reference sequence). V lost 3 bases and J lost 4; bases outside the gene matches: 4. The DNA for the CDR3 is TGTGCCACCAGCAGGCTTGGGACAGGGGGAAACACCATATATTTT. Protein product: CATSRLGTGGNTIYF. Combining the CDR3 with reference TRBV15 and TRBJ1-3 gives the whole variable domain DAMVIQNPRYQVTQFGKPVTLSCSQTLNHNVMYWYQQKSSQAPKLLFHYYDKDFNNEADTPDNFQSRRPNTSFCFLDIRSPGLGDTAMYLCATSRLGTGGNTIYFGEGSWLTVV.

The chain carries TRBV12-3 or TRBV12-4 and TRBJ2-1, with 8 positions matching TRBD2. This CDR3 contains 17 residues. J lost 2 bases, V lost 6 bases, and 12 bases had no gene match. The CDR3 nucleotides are TGTGCCAGCAGAACGTCCGGGGGGGGCCTCACCTACAATGAGCAGTTCTTC. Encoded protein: CASRTSGGGLTYNEQFF.

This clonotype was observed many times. This chain's CDR3 is CASSRLGPYEQYF. Here the CDR3 DNA reads TGTGCCAGCAGCAGGTTGGGCCCCTACGAGCAGTACTTC. The chain combines TRBV5-5 with TRBJ2-7; D is undetermined. The CDR3 runs 13 residues. CDR1 is SGHKS, CDR2 YYEKEE, per germline (reference sequence). V was cut by 4 bases and J by 2 bases, with 10 bases left in between.

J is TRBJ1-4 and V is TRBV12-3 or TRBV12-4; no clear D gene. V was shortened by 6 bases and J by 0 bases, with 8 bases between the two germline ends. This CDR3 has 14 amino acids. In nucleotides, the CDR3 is TGTGCCAGCAGGCAACAAGCAACTAATGAAAAACTGTTTTTT. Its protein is CASRQQATNEKLFF.

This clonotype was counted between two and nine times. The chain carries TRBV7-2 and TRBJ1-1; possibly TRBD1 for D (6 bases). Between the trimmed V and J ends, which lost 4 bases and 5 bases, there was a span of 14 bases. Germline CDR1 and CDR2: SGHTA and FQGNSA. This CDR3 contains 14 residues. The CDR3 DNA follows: TGTGCCAGCAGCTCCTACGGGGGCCGGACTGAAGCTTTCTTT. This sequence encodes CASSSYGGRTEAFF.